This TCR beta chain appears in the sequencing data of a study of T-cell reconstitution after alpha-beta-depleted transplantation in children. TCRbeta library preparation incorporated unique molecular identifiers. Each CDR3 protein is one row after TCRdb ran MiXCR on the PCR reads. The sample carries approximately 590,000 distinct CDR3 sequences, roughly 10% recorded once. V lost 4 bases and J lost 2, with 20 bases in between. The CDR3 extends over 17 amino acids. Germline V lookup: CDR1 SGDLS, CDR2 YYNGEE. The sequence was collected from a human donor who donated a stem cell graft to a child with acute myeloid leukemia. V usage is TRBV9 and J usage is TRBJ2-3; D is possibly TRBD1 or TRBD2 (5 bases each). The sequencing used PBMCs from the stem cell graft donor, collected from the stem cell graft. Written as DNA, the CDR3 is TGTGCCAGCAGCACCCCCTTACACGGTGGGACCACAGATACGCAGTATTTT. This sequence encodes CASSTPLHGGTTDTQYF.